The 16 T cell receptor beta chains reported below all come from one sample, sequenced in a study of CD8 T cells in ankylosing spondylitis. Each CDR3 protein gets one entry after TCRdb re-called the 5' RACE reads with MiXCR. The data contain approximately 220,000 distinct CDR3 sequences, 20% to 30% of them singletons. Sequenced material: blood, either unsorted or a sorted T cell fraction (not recorded which). The receptor source for this set is a male donor with ankylosing spondylitis or in good health (not recorded which).

This clonotype has at least ten counts. The V call is TRBV4-2, the J call TRBJ2-7; 8 bases are shared with TRBD1. J gave up 3 bases and V 0 bases, and 7 bases lay outside the gene matches. Germline CDR1 is LGHNA and CDR2 is YNFKEQ. This CDR3 has 16 amino acids. The CDR3 sequence: CASSQEIGTGSYEQYF. The DNA for the CDR3 is TGTGCCAGCAGCCAAGAGATTGGGACAGGTAGCTACGAGCAGTACTTC.

This clonotype was seen at least ten times. This chain joins TRBV10-2 and TRBJ1-1; the match to TRBD1 covers 8 bases. The CDR3 covers 13 residues. Per the germline V gene, CDR1 is WSHSY and CDR2 is SAAADI. V was clipped by 7 bases and J by 4 bases; unmatched bases: 5. The CDR3 bases are TGCGCCAGCAAGGACAGGGAGAGCACTGAAGCTTTCTTT. It yields the protein CASKDRESTEAFF.

This clonotype came up many times. This sequence joins TRBV20-1 and TRBJ1-5; D ambiguous. Germline-derived CDR1 and CDR2 are DFQATT and SNEGSKA (reference sequence). This CDR3 contains 12 residues. The V end was cut by 6 bases, the J end by 4 bases, with 10 bases between. The CDR3 DNA is TGCAGTGCCAGGAGGTCAAATCAGCCCCAGCATTTT. Encoded protein: CSARRSNQPQHF.

This clonotype has just a few counts. The chain joins TRBV20-1 to TRBJ2-3; 9 positions agree with TRBD2. CDR3 length equals 17 residues. The germline CDR1 and CDR2 sequences are DFQATT and SNEGSKA (reference sequence). The trim removed 6 bases at V and 2 bases at J, leaving 15 bases unmatched. The chain's CDR3 is CSAYPSSLAGHTDTQYF. The CDR3, as DNA: TGCAGTGCCTATCCTTCTTCACTAGCGGGTCACACAGATACGCAGTATTTT.

The chain recombines TRBV7-8 with TRBJ2-7; tentative D call: TRBD1 (6 bases). Trimming removed 1 base at V and 4 bases at J, with 11 bases between. Germline CDR1 is SGHVS and CDR2 is FQNEAQ. CDR3 size: 14 residues. CDR3 nucleotide sequence: TGTGCCAGCAGCTTAGGGACCACAGGGTACGAGCAGTACTTC. Its protein product is CASSLGTTGYEQYF.

The V and J genes are TRBV25-1 and TRBJ1-2, with 7 bases aligning to TRBD1. Germline assignment: CDR1 MGHDK and CDR2 SYGVNS. V gave up 9 bases and J gave up 3 bases; unmatched junction bases: 4. This CDR3 has 12 amino acids. The CDR3, as DNA: TGTGCCAGTAAGGGGGCCTACTATGGCTACACCTTC. Translated, it gives CASKGAYYGYTF.

This clonotype occurred many times. CDR3 amino acids: CASSDLRTGTGNEKLFF. DNA for the CDR3: TGTGCCAGCAGTGATCTGAGGACAGGAACTGGTAATGAAAAACTGTTTTTT. The gene calls are TRBV25-1 and TRBJ1-4; 7 bases line up with TRBD1. Germline V gene data show CDR1 as MGHDK and CDR2 as SYGVNS. V lost 3 bases, J lost 4 bases, and 11 bases stayed unmatched. The CDR3 spans 17 residues.

This clonotype was detected many times. The gene calls are TRBV11-2 and TRBJ2-3; weak D call: TRBD2 (6 bases). V was pared by 1 base and J by 6 bases, with 17 bases between. Germline values: CDR1 SGHAT, CDR2 FQNNGV. The CDR3 has 16 residues. CDR3 in amino acids: CASSLAGPKAGDTQYF. CDR3 DNA: TGTGCCAGCAGCTTAGCAGGGCCCAAAGCGGGCGATACGCAGTATTTT.

The V gene is TRBV10-3, the J gene TRBJ1-2, with TRBD1 matching 7 bases. CDR1 and CDR2 (germline): ENHRY, SYGVKD. CDR3 length: 14 residues. With 4 bases clipped from V and 5 bases from J, the junction kept 7 bases outside the gene matches. CDR3 amino acids: CAISGKGGEYGYTF. CDR3 nucleotide sequence: TGTGCCATCAGTGGTAAAGGGGGCGAATATGGCTACACCTTC.

Ten or more counts support this clonotype. The V call is TRBV4-2, the J call TRBJ2-7, with D maybe TRBD1 (5 bases). V lost 9 bases to trimming and J lost 5 bases, with 11 bases between them. This CDR3 region has 11 residues. Germline CDR1 is LGHNA and CDR2 is YNFKEQ. CDR3 protein: CASTQGDEQYF. CDR3 nucleotides: TGTGCCAGTACCCAGGGTGACGAGCAGTACTTC.

In its sample, this clonotype was seen once. V usage is TRBV7-2 and J usage is TRBJ2-6; 11 bases line up with TRBD1. With V trimmed by 1 base and J by 10 bases, 6 bases remained unmatched. The germline V gene encodes CDR1 SGHTA and CDR2 FQGNSA. This CDR3 region has 16 residues. The CDR3 region has the DNA TGTGCCAGCAGCTTAGTCCGGACAGGGGGCAAGAACGTCCTGACTTTC. Its protein is CASSLVRTGGKNVLTF.

This clonotype was recorded many times. The V gene is TRBV6-5, the J gene TRBJ2-5, with D perhaps matching TRBD2 (5 bases). Germline CDR1 MNHEY, CDR2 SVGAGI. Trimming took off 2 bases at V and 1 base at J, with 17 bases between the two ends. The CDR3 spans 17 residues. DNA for the CDR3: TGTGCCAGCAGTTACGGCCCCGAGGGCGTCGTCCAAGAGACCCAGTACTTC. Protein product: CASSYGPEGVVQETQYF.

This clonotype was counted ten times or more. The chain has TRBV29-1 and TRBJ2-5; 10 bases are shared with TRBD1. Germline V gene data show CDR1 as SQVTM and CDR2 as ANQGSEA. After removal of 7 bases from V and 5 bases from J, the junction contained 7 bases not matched to a gene. The CDR3 sequence is 13 residues long. The CDR3 coding sequence is TGCAGCGCCCGGACAGGGGGTTATGAGACCCAGTACTTC. It is translated as CSARTGGYETQYF.

This clonotype was seen many times. The chain links TRBV11-2 to TRBJ1-3; D unclear. The CDR3 extends over 18 amino acids. Germline lookup yields CDR1 SGHAT and CDR2 FQNNGV. V shed 1 base and J shed 0 bases, with 16 bases lying between them. CDR3 sequence: CASSLVVTHRDSGNTIYF. DNA for the CDR3: TGTGCCAGCAGCTTAGTGGTGACCCACCGGGACTCTGGAAACACCATATATTTT.

This clonotype was found a few times. The chain recombines TRBV20-1 with TRBJ2-3; 8 bases fit TRBD1. V shed 3 bases and J 3 bases; nucleotides not matched to a gene: 5. This CDR3 is built from 14 residues. Germline-derived CDR1 and CDR2 are DFQATT and SNEGSKA (reference sequence). CDR3 bases: TGCAGTGCTAGGAGACAGGGGTCAACAGATACGCAGTATTTT. Protein sequence: CSARRQGSTDTQYF.

There are many counts of this clonotype. This chain joins TRBV5-1 and TRBJ2-5, with 8 positions matching TRBD1. The CDR3 has 15 residues. Germline CDR1 SGHRS, CDR2 YFSETQ. V lost 4 bases and J lost 2; bases outside the gene matches: 7. The CDR3 DNA sequence: TGCGCCAGCAGCCAGACAGGGGACATACAAGAGACCCAGTACTTC. The encoded protein is CASSQTGDIQETQYF.